This TCR beta chain was sequenced in a study of blood T cell repertoires in COVID-19. Cohort 3 donors counted as recovered after two negative PCRs, clearance, or resolved symptoms. Produced via immunoSEQ multiplex PCR; TCRdb's table is partial and in-frame only. In the table there are 200,000 to 250,000 clones, approximately 84% of which are singletons. The CDR3 consists of 13 residues. The V and J ends lost 5 bases and 2 bases respectively, with 9 bases between them. Germline lookup yields CDR1 SGHVS and CDR2 FQNEAQ. Material for sequencing was PBMCs or T cells enriched from blood (not recorded which). The V call is TRBV7-8, the J call TRBJ2-5; no clear D gene. The TCR originated in a man in his fifties or sixties who had recovered from COVID-19. The CDR3 region is CASSAVRQETQYF. The CDR3 DNA sequence: TGTGCCAGCAGCGCCGTCAGGCAAGAGACCCAGTACTTC.